The 25 T cell receptor beta chains reported below all come from one sample, sequenced in a study of blood T cell repertoires in COVID-19. Using immunoSEQ multiplex PCR, the repertoire was profiled, and TCRdb retains in-frame clones only, with some absent. Counted here are approximately 360,000 clones, nearly 90% occurring once; the ten biggest clones make up around 7%. The specimen sequenced was peripheral blood. These receptors came from a man between 18 and 29 years old with active or convalescent COVID-19.

In its sample, this clone was seen a few times. The rearrangement links TRBV5-1 to TRBJ2-3; maybe TRBD2 (7 bases). The CDR3 extends over 15 amino acids. V was cut by 1 base and J by 2 bases, with 11 bases left in between. Germline CDR1 SGHRS, CDR2 YFSETQ. CDR3 sequence: CASSLNGGPTDTQYF. The CDR3 DNA follows: TGCGCCAGCAGCTTGAACGGGGGGCCCACAGATACGCAGTATTTT.

This clone has a single count. The chain is built from TRBV6-2 or TRBV6-3 and TRBJ2-1, with D uncertain. CDR3 length equals 11 residues. Germline V CDR1 and CDR2: MNHEY, SVGEGT. V was trimmed by 6 bases and J by 7 bases, leaving 7 bases between them. This CDR3 reads CASSELNEQFF. Here the CDR3 DNA reads TGTGCCAGCAGCGAGCTAAATGAGCAGTTCTTC.

Here the CDR3 DNA reads TGTGCCAGCAGCTCGCCCAGGGGAGGGGGGGCCAACGTCCTGACTTTC. Translation: CASSSPRGGGANVLTF. V is TRBV9 and J is TRBJ2-6; the D gene is possibly TRBD2 (7 bases). Germline V gene data show CDR1 as SGDLS and CDR2 as YYNGEE. CDR3 size: 16 residues. V was cut by 4 bases and J by 4 bases, with 15 bases left in between.

The V gene is TRBV6-5, the J gene TRBJ2-7, with 8 bases fitting TRBD1. The CDR3 spans 15 residues. The germline V gene has CDR1 MNHEY and CDR2 SVGAGI. The trim removed 6 bases at V and 4 bases at J, leaving 11 bases unmatched. The CDR3 DNA follows: TGTGCCAGCAGCGTCGGGACAGGTGCGGAATACGAGCAGTACTTC. Protein product: CASSVGTGAEYEQYF.

The chain links TRBV29-1 to TRBJ1-1; the match to TRBD1 covers 8 bases. Trimming cost V 4 bases and J 5 bases; bases outside gene matches: 9. The length of the CDR3 is 14 residues. In germline, CDR1 is SQVTM, CDR2 ANQGSEA. CDR3 DNA: TGCAGCGTTGTAACAGGACAGGGAGGGACTGAAGCTTTCTTT. Amino acid sequence: CSVVTGQGGTEAFF.

The CDR3: CSVDDRGKPDTQYF. The CDR3, as DNA: TGCAGCGTTGATGACAGGGGAAAGCCAGATACGCAGTATTTT. V usage is TRBV29-1 and J usage is TRBJ2-3; TRBD1 matches 8 bases. V trimming: 3 bases; J trimming: 4 bases; junction bases outside the gene matches: 6. The CDR3 is made up of 14 amino acids. CDR1 is SQVTM and CDR2 is ANQGSEA in the germline V gene.

This CDR3 is CASSYGILARTYEQYF. Written as DNA, the CDR3 is TGTGCCAGCAGCTACGGTATACTAGCGAGGACCTACGAGCAGTACTTC. This sequence joins TRBV7-2 and TRBJ2-7; 7 bases agree with TRBD2. J was trimmed by 2 bases and V by 4 bases; bases with no gene match: 11. The CDR3 is 16 residues long. Looked up from germline, CDR1 is SGHTA and CDR2 is FQGNSA.

This clone has just one count. CDR3: CAISHSGSTDTQYF. DNA for the CDR3: TGTGCCATCAGCCATAGCGGCAGCACAGATACGCAGTATTTT. V usage is TRBV10-3 and J usage is TRBJ2-3; D may be TRBD2 (6 bases). The CDR3 is 14 amino acids. Germline CDR1 and CDR2: ENHRY and SYGVKD. V was pared by 6 bases and J by 0 bases, with 10 bases between.

The genes are TRBV6-2 or TRBV6-3 and TRBJ2-3; the match to TRBD2 covers 9 bases. This CDR3 spans 17 amino acids. Germline CDR1 MNHEY, CDR2 SVGEGT. V shed 0 bases, J shed 2 bases, and the junction held 6 bases outside the gene matches. The DNA for the CDR3 is TGTGCCAGCAGTTACTCCCCTAGCGGGGAATCCACAGATACGCAGTATTTT. It translates to CASSYSPSGESTDTQYF.

This chain links TRBV4-3 with TRBJ2-1; 8 bases line up with TRBD1. Germline trimming cut 1 base from V and 8 bases from J; bases unmatched to any gene: 7. CDR3 length: 15 residues. Germline CDR1 LGHNA, CDR2 YSLEER. CDR3: CASSQVGQGADEQFF. In DNA form, the CDR3 reads TGCGCCAGCAGCCAAGTTGGGCAGGGGGCAGATGAGCAGTTCTTC.

This chain links TRBV7-2 with TRBJ1-5; D is unresolved. Trimming removed 3 bases from V and 6 bases from J, with 9 bases in between. Germline V CDR1 and CDR2: SGHTA, FQGNSA. CDR3 length equals 13 residues. CDR3 bases: TGTGCCAGCAGCTTGGAGGGTACTCAGCCCCAGCATTTT. Residues: CASSLEGTQPQHF. The full variable domain, in which reference TRBV7-2 and TRBJ1-5 provide the parts outside the CDR3, is GAGVSQSPSNKVTEKGKDVELRCDPISGHTALYWYRQSLGQGLEFLIYFQGNSAPDKSGLPSDRFSAERTGGSVSTLTIQRTQQEDSAVYLCASSLEGTQPQHFGDGTRLSIL.

The chain links TRBV27 to TRBJ2-4; 9 bases map to TRBD1. V gave up 6 bases and J gave up 0 bases; unmatched junction bases: 6. This CDR3 spans 16 amino acids. Per germline, CDR1 MNHEY and CDR2 SMNVEV (reference sequence). CDR3 protein: CASRATGGIAKNIQYF. In nucleotides, the CDR3 is TGTGCCAGCAGGGCGACAGGGGGGATAGCCAAAAACATTCAGTACTTC.

The chain carries TRBV11-2 and TRBJ2-7; 9 bases are shared with TRBD1. Germline loops: CDR1 SGHAT, CDR2 FQNNGV. Losses at the gene ends were 1 base for V and 0 bases for J; bases not matched to a gene: 4. The CDR3 totals 16 residues. CDR3 sequence (DNA): TGTGCCAGCAGCTTAGCGGGACAGGGTAACTCCTACGAGCAGTACTTC. Translating it yields CASSLAGQGNSYEQYF.

The genes are TRBV3-1 (or the pseudogene TRBV3-2) and TRBJ2-7; D not resolved. This CDR3 has 11 amino acids. Trimming pared 3 bases from V and 7 bases from J, leaving 7 bases between. Germline V lookup: CDR1 LGHDT, CDR2 YNNKEL (reference sequence). This chain's CDR3 is CASSQSLEQYF. In nucleotides, the CDR3 is TGTGCCAGCAGCCAGAGTTTAGAGCAGTACTTC.

This rearrangement joins TRBV25-1 to TRBJ2-2, with D possibly TRBD1 on 6 matching bases. Germline V lookup: CDR1 MGHDK, CDR2 SYGVNS. Trimming removed 6 bases at V and 1 base at J, with 12 bases between. There are 15 residues in the CDR3. The CDR3 region is CASRRQQGNTGELFF. CDR3 nucleotides: TGTGCCAGCAGACGACAACAGGGGAACACCGGGGAGCTGTTTTTT.

V is TRBV9 and J is TRBJ1-4; D is unresolved. The CDR3 has 14 amino acids. The germline CDR1 and CDR2 sequences are SGDLS and YYNGEE. The V gene lost 2 bases and the J gene lost 6 bases, with 11 bases spanning the gap. The CDR3 sequence is CASSVSGADEKLFF. The CDR3 DNA sequence: TGTGCCAGCAGCGTTTCGGGTGCTGATGAAAAACTGTTTTTT.

V gene TRBV5-5 combines with J gene TRBJ2-5; TRBD1 is a possible D gene (6 bases). This CDR3 contains 14 residues. With 0 bases removed from V and 4 bases from J, the gap between germline ends came to 10 bases. The germline V gene has CDR1 SGHKS and CDR2 YYEKEE (reference sequence). This chain's CDR3 is CASSLAGGLETQYF. CDR3 nucleotide sequence: TGTGCCAGCAGCTTGGCTGGGGGCTTAGAGACCCAGTACTTC. Based on the CDR3 plus reference TRBV5-5 and TRBJ2-5, the full variable domain is DAGVTQSPTHLIKTRGQQVTLRCSPISGHKSVSWYQQVLGQGPQFIFQYYEKEERGRGNFPDRFSARQFPNYSSELNVNALLLGDSALYLCASSLAGGLETQYFGPGTRLLVL.

This clone was detected only once. The chain employs TRBV28 and TRBJ2-7; tentative D call: TRBD1 (5 bases). The V and J ends lost 6 bases and 3 bases respectively, with 18 bases between them. Looked up from germline, CDR1 is MDHEN and CDR2 is SYDVKM. There are 15 residues in the CDR3. The CDR3 region has the DNA TGTGCCAGCAGCACGGCCCCGACAGCGTTCTACGAGCAGTACTTC. Amino acid sequence: CASSTAPTAFYEQYF. Drawing the rest from reference TRBV28 and TRBJ2-7, the complete variable domain is DVKVTQSSRYLVKRTGEKVFLECVQDMDHENMFWYRQDPGLGLRLIYFSYDVKMKEKGDIPEGYSVSREKKERFSLILESASTNQTSMYLCASSTAPTAFYEQYFGPGTRLTVT.

The J gene is TRBJ2-1, the V gene TRBV11-1; D is unclear. The length of the CDR3 is 14 residues. The germline gives CDR1 SGHAT, CDR2 FQDESV (reference sequence). The V and J ends lost 3 bases and 0 bases respectively, with 6 bases between them. In DNA form, the CDR3 reads TGTGCCAGCAGCTTGCTGAGCTCCTACAATGAGCAGTTCTTC. Translated, it gives CASSLLSSYNEQFF.

The chain has TRBV7-3 and TRBJ1-6; weak D call: TRBD1 (6 bases). The CDR3 is made up of 17 amino acids. CDR1 is SGHTA and CDR2 is FQGTGA in the germline V gene. V dropped 1 base and J dropped 2 bases, with 12 bases sitting between them. The CDR3 coding sequence is TGTGCCAGCAGCTTAAGGGGCCAGGGGCCCTATAATTCACCCCTCCACTTT. Its protein is CASSLRGQGPYNSPLHF.

V and J are TRBV5-5 and TRBJ1-1, with TRBD1 matching 9 bases. The CDR3 length is 14 residues. The germline gives CDR1 SGHKS, CDR2 YYEKEE (reference sequence). With V trimmed by 0 bases and J by 9 bases, 6 bases remained unmatched. The CDR3 loop reads CASSLVRDRGKAFF. CDR3 sequence (DNA): TGTGCCAGCAGCTTGGTCAGAGACAGGGGGAAAGCTTTCTTT.

The CDR3: CASSRGHTYEQYF. The CDR3 DNA follows: TGTGCCAGCAGCCGCGGACATACCTACGAGCAGTACTTC. The chain combines TRBV7-9 with TRBJ2-7, with D maybe TRBD1 (5 bases). CDR3 size: 13 residues. Trimming took 5 bases from V and 2 from J, leaving 10 bases between them. Germline CDR1 is SEHNR and CDR2 is FQNEAQ (reference sequence).

This clone was detected a few times. The rearrangement uses TRBV28 and TRBJ1-4, with TRBD1 matching 7 bases. The CDR3 is 16 amino acids. With V trimmed by 7 bases and J by 2 bases, 10 bases remained unmatched. The germline CDR1 and CDR2 sequences are MDHEN and SYDVKM. The CDR3: CASTPGGGGTNEKLFF. For the CDR3, the DNA is TGTGCCAGCACCCCAGGGGGAGGAGGGACTAATGAAAAACTGTTTTTT.

The chain recombines TRBV19 with TRBJ2-5; 10 positions match TRBD1. The V segment lost 5 bases and the J segment 4 bases; nucleotides outside the gene matches: 7. The CDR3 is 15 residues long. Germline CDR1 reads LNHDA; CDR2 reads SQIVND (reference sequence). CDR3 protein: CASSPQRDRGETQYF. The CDR3 nucleotides are TGTGCCAGTAGTCCGCAACGGGACAGGGGAGAGACCCAGTACTTC.

The chain combines TRBV7-9 with TRBJ1-3; a weak D match, TRBD1 (5 bases). The germline V and J ends were trimmed by 0 bases and 0 bases, with 6 bases remaining between them. Per germline, CDR1 SEHNR and CDR2 FQNEAQ (reference sequence). The CDR3 sequence is 15 residues long. The CDR3 spells CASSLAGASGNTIYF. CDR3 sequence (DNA): TGTGCCAGCAGCTTAGCTGGGGCCTCTGGAAACACCATATATTTT.